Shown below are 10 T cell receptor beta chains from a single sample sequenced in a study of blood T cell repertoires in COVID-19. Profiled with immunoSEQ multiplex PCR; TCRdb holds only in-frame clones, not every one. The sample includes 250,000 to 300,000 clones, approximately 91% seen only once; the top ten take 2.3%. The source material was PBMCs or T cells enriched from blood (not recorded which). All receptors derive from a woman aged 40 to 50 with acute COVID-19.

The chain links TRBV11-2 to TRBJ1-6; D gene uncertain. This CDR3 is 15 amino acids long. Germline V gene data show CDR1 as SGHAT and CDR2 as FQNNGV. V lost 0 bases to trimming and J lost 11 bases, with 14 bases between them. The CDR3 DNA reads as TGTGCCAGCAGCTTAGATGAGACCGCTCGGGCACCCCTCCACTTT. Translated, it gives CASSLDETARAPLHF.

Here the CDR3 reads CSVEKRRPGQGTPALYGYTF. The CDR3 DNA reads TGCAGCGTTGAAAAGCGGAGGCCGGGACAGGGGACACCAGCCCTCTATGGCTACACCTTC. The J gene is TRBJ1-2, the V gene TRBV29-1, with 10 bases fitting TRBD1. The ends lost 2 bases at V and 4 bases at J; junction bases unmatched: 22. CDR3 length: 20 residues. Germline loops: CDR1 SQVTM, CDR2 ANQGSEA.

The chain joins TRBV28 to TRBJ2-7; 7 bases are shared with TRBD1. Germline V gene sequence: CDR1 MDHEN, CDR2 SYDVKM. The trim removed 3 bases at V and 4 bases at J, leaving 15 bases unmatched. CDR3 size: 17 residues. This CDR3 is CASSFNRGQIGKYEQYF. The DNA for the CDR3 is TGTGCCAGCAGTTTCAACAGGGGACAAATCGGAAAGTACGAGCAGTACTTC.

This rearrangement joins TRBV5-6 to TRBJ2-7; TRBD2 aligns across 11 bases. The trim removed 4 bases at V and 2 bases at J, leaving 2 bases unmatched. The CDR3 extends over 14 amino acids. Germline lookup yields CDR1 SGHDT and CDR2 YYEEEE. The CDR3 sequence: CASSPGLAAYEQYF. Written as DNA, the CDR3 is TGTGCCAGCAGCCCGGGACTAGCGGCCTACGAGCAGTACTTC.

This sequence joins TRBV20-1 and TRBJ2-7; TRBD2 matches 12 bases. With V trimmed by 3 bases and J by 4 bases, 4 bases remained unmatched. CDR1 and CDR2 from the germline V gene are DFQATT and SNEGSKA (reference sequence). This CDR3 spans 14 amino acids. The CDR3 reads CSASPGTSGYEQYF. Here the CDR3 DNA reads TGCAGTGCTAGTCCCGGGACTAGCGGGTACGAGCAGTACTTC.

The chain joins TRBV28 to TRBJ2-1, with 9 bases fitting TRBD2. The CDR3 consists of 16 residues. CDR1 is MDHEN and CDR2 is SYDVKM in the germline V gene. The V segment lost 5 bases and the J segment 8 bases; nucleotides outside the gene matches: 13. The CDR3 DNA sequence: TGTGCCAGCAGTGGGGATTACGGCGGGGGGGTCGATGAGCAGTTCTTC. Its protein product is CASSGDYGGGVDEQFF.

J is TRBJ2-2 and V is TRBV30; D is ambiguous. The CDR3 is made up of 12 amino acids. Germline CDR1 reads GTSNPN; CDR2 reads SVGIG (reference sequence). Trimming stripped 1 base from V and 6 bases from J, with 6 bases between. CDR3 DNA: TGTGCCTGGAGTGGAGCGCCCGGGGAGCTGTTTTTT. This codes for CAWSGAPGELFF.

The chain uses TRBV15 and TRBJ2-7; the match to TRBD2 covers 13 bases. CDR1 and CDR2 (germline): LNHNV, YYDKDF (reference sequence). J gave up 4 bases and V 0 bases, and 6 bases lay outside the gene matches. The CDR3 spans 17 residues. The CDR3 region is CATSRDGAGLAGYEQYF. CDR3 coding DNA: TGTGCCACCAGCAGAGATGGGGCGGGACTAGCGGGATACGAGCAGTACTTC.

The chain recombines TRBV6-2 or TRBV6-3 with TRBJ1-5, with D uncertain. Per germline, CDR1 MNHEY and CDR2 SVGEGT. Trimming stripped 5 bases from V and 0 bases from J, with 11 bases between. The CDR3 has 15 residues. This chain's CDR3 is CASSPDGNSNQPQHF. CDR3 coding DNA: TGTGCCAGCAGTCCGGACGGGAATAGCAATCAGCCCCAGCATTTT.

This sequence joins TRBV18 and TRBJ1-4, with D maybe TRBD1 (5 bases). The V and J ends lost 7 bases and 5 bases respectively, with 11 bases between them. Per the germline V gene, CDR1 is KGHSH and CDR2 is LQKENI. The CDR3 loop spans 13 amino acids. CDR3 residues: CASLRQLNEKLFF. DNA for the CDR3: TGTGCCAGCTTGAGACAGTTAAATGAAAAACTGTTTTTT.